Presented here are 2 T cell receptor beta chains from one specimen sequenced in a study of neurological immune-mediated disorders. In TCRdb, the 5' RACE reads were re-called with MiXCR into one record per CDR3 protein. The table lists tens of thousands of distinct CDR3 sequences, around 5.2% of them singletons, with less than 8% in the top ten. Sequencing was done on a sample of PBMCs. These receptors were taken from a man aged 18 to 30 with multiple sclerosis.

This clonotype was seen at least ten times. The V and J genes are TRBV5-1 and TRBJ2-1; 7 nucleotides agree with TRBD2. The germline gives CDR1 SGHRS, CDR2 YFSETQ. This CDR3 is 20 amino acids long. With 2 bases clipped from V and 1 base from J, the junction kept 18 bases outside the gene matches. CDR3 in amino acids: CASSLPKGGPSVRSYNEQFF. CDR3 sequence (DNA): TGCGCCAGCAGCTTACCGAAGGGAGGGCCTTCGGTGAGGTCCTACAATGAGCAGTTCTTC.

This clonotype was recorded many times. The V and J genes are TRBV12-3 or TRBV12-4 and TRBJ2-1; D remains ambiguous. The CDR3 spans 13 residues. The V gene lost 5 bases and the J gene lost 10 bases, with 15 bases spanning the gap. CDR3: CASSVGPSREQFF. DNA of the CDR3: TGTGCCAGCAGTGTCGGGCCCAGCAGGGAGCAGTTCTTC.